This TCR beta chain was obtained from a study of blood T cells in healthy people across ages. Study-level findings and limits: Lack of knowledge of donor CMV status possibly confounded expanded clonotype changes.

As concerns this clonotype: Its antigen is unidentified.

The junction had 8 bases not matched to a gene; V was cut back by 0 bases and J by 7 bases. The germline gives CDR1 SGHVS, CDR2 FNYEAQ. This CDR3 spans 16 amino acids. The authors ran a second PCR of 7 to 11 cycles using a sample-barcoded 5' primer and a J-beta primer mix. The authors tagged each cDNA molecule using a template-switch adaptor with 12 random nucleotides. TCRdb processed the 5' RACE reads anew with MiXCR; each CDR3 protein has one entry. The profile shows around 1,900,000 distinct CDR3 sequences, around 40% of them singletons. This TCR came from a human donor in good health. The rearrangement links TRBV7-6 to TRBJ2-1, with TRBD2 identical over 8 bases. The sample comprised blood. CDR3 in amino acids: CASSLASGTIWNEQFF. The DNA for the CDR3 is TGTGCCAGCAGCTTAGCTAGCGGGACTATCTGGAATGAGCAGTTCTTC.